The 9 T cell receptor beta chains presented below share a single source sample, sequenced in a study of blood T cells in healthy people across ages. Using a J-beta primer mix together with a sample-barcoded 5' primer, a second PCR was run for about 6 to 11 cycles. TCRdb independently ran MiXCR on the 5' RACE reads; one entry per CDR3 protein. The top ten hold roughly 22% of the sample, which has hundreds of thousands of distinct CDR3 sequences, roughly 60% seen once. Sequences were obtained from blood. The receptors here all came from a man between 25 and 39 years old in good health.

The CDR3 DNA sequence: TGTGCCAGCAGTGACCCGACAGGGGCTCCCTTTCTCTTTGACGAGCAGTACTTC. This codes for CASSDPTGAPFLFDEQYF. The genes are TRBV2 and TRBJ2-5; 8 bases map to TRBD1. TRBJ2-7 matches the DNA end more closely, so the J call is doubtful. Germline assignment: CDR1 SNHLY and CDR2 FYNNEI. This CDR3 is built from 18 residues.

The chain is built from TRBV7-8 and TRBJ2-5; a possible D gene is TRBD1 (6 bases). V was cut by 5 bases and J by 4 bases, with 17 bases left in between. This CDR3 region has 15 residues. CDR1 SGHVS and CDR2 FQNEAQ come from the germline V gene. The CDR3 protein is CASSNRQAGGETQYF. The CDR3 region has the DNA TGTGCCAGCAGCAACCGACAGGCCGGCGGAGAGACCCAGTACTTC.

V and J are TRBV12-3 or TRBV12-4 and TRBJ2-2; TRBD1 is a possible D gene (5 bases). CDR3 length: 15 residues. Deletions cut 3 bases from V and 1 base from J, with 9 bases between. This CDR3 reads CASSLRQGNTGELFF. CDR3 nucleotides: TGTGCCAGCAGTTTGCGGCAGGGGAACACCGGGGAGCTGTTTTTT.

The J gene is TRBJ1-2, the V gene TRBV20-1, with D perhaps TRBD1 (6 bases). CDR1 DFQATT and CDR2 SNEGSKA come from the germline V gene (reference sequence). Trimming left V 3 bases short and J 3 bases short, with 11 bases between. CDR3 length: 13 residues. Written as DNA, the CDR3 is TGCAGTGCTAGGGACAGTAGGGACTATGGCTACACCTTC. This sequence encodes CSARDSRDYGYTF.

The chain is built from TRBV6-6 and TRBJ2-7, with 9 nucleotides matching TRBD1. Germline CDR1 is MNHNY and CDR2 is SVGAGI (reference sequence). The CDR3 is 13 amino acids. Trimming removed 8 bases from V and 4 bases from J; junction bases left unmatched: 6. The CDR3 is CASGRDRDYEQYF. CDR3 DNA sequence: TGTGCCAGCGGCCGGGACAGGGATTACGAGCAGTACTTC.

This clonotype was detected a few times. CDR3: CASSWRNNEQFF. As DNA, the CDR3 is TGTGCCAGCAGTTGGCGGAATAATGAGCAGTTCTTC. The genes are TRBV6-6 and TRBJ2-1, with D uncertain. Deletions cut 4 bases from V and 7 bases from J, with 8 bases between. The CDR3 has 12 residues. CDR1 MNHNY and CDR2 SVGAGI come from the germline V gene (reference sequence).

This clonotype was seen more than once but under ten times. This rearrangement joins TRBV6-5 to TRBJ1-2, with D perhaps matching TRBD1 (5 bases). Between the trimmed V and J ends, which lost 2 bases and 2 bases, there was a span of 15 bases. The CDR3 consists of 16 residues. The V gene's germline CDR1 is MNHEY and CDR2 SVGAGI. The CDR3 sequence is CASSYRAQGFNYGYTF. In DNA form, the CDR3 reads TGTGCCAGCAGTTACCGGGCCCAGGGTTTCAACTATGGCTACACCTTC.

The chain carries TRBV12-3 or TRBV12-4 and TRBJ2-1; 9 bases agree with TRBD1. The J call could be wrong; TRBJ2-7 is a better fit for the DNA end. The CDR3 totals 14 residues. The CDR3 protein is CASTRDRAYNEQYF. CDR3 sequence (DNA): TGTGCCAGCACCCGGGACAGGGCCTACAATGAGCAGTACTTC.

The V call is TRBV20-1, the J call TRBJ2-1; D remains ambiguous. The germline V and J ends were trimmed by 0 bases and 9 bases, with 9 bases remaining between them. This CDR3 is 12 amino acids long. Germline V gene lookup returns CDR1 DFQATT and CDR2 SNEGSKA (reference sequence). CDR3 coding DNA: TGCAGTGCTAGAGATCCAGTTCTTGAGCAGTTCTTC. Protein sequence: CSARDPVLEQFF.